These 17 T cell receptor beta chains originate from one sample sequenced in a study of blood T cell repertoires in COVID-19. Repertoires were generated with immunoSEQ multiplex PCR, while TCRdb's copy carries only in-frame clones and drops some. The sample lists more than 50,000 clones; roughly 76% were seen once. Source material: peripheral blood. The receptor set was obtained from an elderly woman with acute or convalescent COVID-19.

This chain uses TRBV7-2 with TRBJ2-1, with 9 bases aligning to TRBD2. CDR1 and CDR2 (germline): SGHTA, FQGNSA. With 5 bases clipped from V and 8 bases from J, the junction kept 10 bases outside the gene matches. This CDR3 is 15 amino acids long. CDR3 loop: CASSIGREGLYEQFF. CDR3 coding DNA: TGTGCCAGCAGCATTGGGCGGGAGGGCCTGTATGAGCAGTTCTTC.

This sequence joins TRBV2 and TRBJ1-1; 7 bases agree with TRBD1. V dropped 5 bases and J dropped 5; count of bases not matched to a gene: 5. The CDR3 sequence is 13 residues long. Germline V gene lookup returns CDR1 SNHLY and CDR2 FYNNEI. CDR3 sequence (DNA): TGTGCCAGCAGTTCTGACAGGGAGACTGAAGCTTTCTTT. It specifies CASSSDRETEAFF.

The chain employs TRBV7-6 and TRBJ2-1; the match to TRBD1 covers 7 bases. J was trimmed by 7 bases and V by 5 bases; bases with no gene match: 8. The CDR3 is 14 amino acids. The V gene's germline CDR1 is SGHVS and CDR2 FNYEAQ. CDR3 DNA: TGTGCCAGCAGCGCCCGTGACAGGGAAAATGAGCAGTTCTTC. Protein sequence: CASSARDRENEQFF.

The chain employs TRBV7-3 and TRBJ2-3; D perhaps matches TRBD2 (5 bases). The CDR3 has 15 residues. Trimming cost V 1 base and J 2 bases, with 10 bases left between them. The germline V gene has CDR1 SGHTA and CDR2 FQGTGA. The CDR3 nucleotides read TGTGCCAGCAGCTTAAGAGCGGACCCCACAGATACGCAGTATTTT. As protein: CASSLRADPTDTQYF.

This clone was observed a handful of times. The chain combines TRBV10-2 with TRBJ2-6; D perhaps matches TRBD2 (5 bases). The CDR3 runs to 15 residues. CDR1 and CDR2 (germline): WSHSY, SAAADI. V dropped 3 bases and J dropped 2 bases, with 8 bases sitting between them. CDR3 sequence (DNA): TGCGCCAGCAGTGACCCGGGAACTGGGGCCAACGTCCTGACTTTC. It codes for CASSDPGTGANVLTF.

This rearrangement joins TRBV30 to TRBJ2-5; 10 nucleotides agree with TRBD2. Trimming at V came to 2 bases and at J to 9 bases, leaving 12 bases not matched to a gene. This CDR3 spans 15 amino acids. Germline assignment: CDR1 GTSNPN and CDR2 SVGIG (reference sequence). This chain's CDR3 is CAWSMGLAGDPPQYF. The CDR3 nucleotides are TGTGCCTGGAGTATGGGGCTAGCGGGAGACCCCCCCCAGTACTTC.

This chain uses TRBV18 with TRBJ1-3, with 8 bases matching TRBD1. The CDR3 totals 17 residues. The germline V gene has CDR1 KGHSH and CDR2 LQKENI. Germline trimming cut 1 base from V and 2 bases from J; bases unmatched to any gene: 7. The CDR3 DNA reads TGTGCCAGCTCACCACAGAAGGGACAGGCAACTGGAAACACCATATATTTT. Residues: CASSPQKGQATGNTIYF.

The chain couples TRBV7-2 to TRBJ2-1, with a tentative D call TRBD2 (6 bases). Germline V CDR1 and CDR2: SGHTA, FQGNSA. The CDR3 extends over 15 amino acids. Trimming took off 4 bases at V and 0 bases at J, with 10 bases between the two ends. Here the CDR3 reads CASSWDFSSYNEQFF. In DNA form, the CDR3 reads TGTGCCAGCAGCTGGGACTTCAGCTCCTACAATGAGCAGTTCTTC.

The rearrangement uses TRBV29-1 and TRBJ1-1, with unresolved D. Germline V gives CDR1 SQVTM, CDR2 ANQGSEA. The CDR3 is made up of 13 amino acids. V gave up 5 bases and J gave up 3 bases, with 13 bases separating them. For the CDR3, the DNA is TGCAGCGTTACCCCTCGGAGGCACACTGAAGCTTTCTTT. Translating gives CSVTPRRHTEAFF.

This clone was counted a few times. The chain recombines TRBV6-5 with TRBJ1-2, with D possibly matching TRBD1 (5 bases). Germline-derived CDR1 and CDR2 are MNHEY and SVGAGI. The CDR3 is 13 residues long. V shed 2 bases and J shed 4 bases, with 8 bases lying between them. The CDR3 reads CASSYGAGYGYTF. CDR3 nucleotide sequence: TGTGCCAGCAGTTACGGGGCAGGCTATGGCTACACCTTC.

CDR3 DNA sequence: TGCAGCGTTGTAGCAGACAGGGGTGGTAGTGCCTATGGCTACACCTTC. Protein product: CSVVADRGGSAYGYTF. The chain employs TRBV29-1 and TRBJ1-2; 8 bases match TRBD1. Germline V gene data show CDR1 as SQVTM and CDR2 as ANQGSEA. This CDR3 is 16 amino acids long. The junction had 14 bases not matched to a gene; V was cut back by 4 bases and J by 4 bases.

The J gene is TRBJ2-7, the V gene TRBV10-3; 10 bases are shared with TRBD1. The germline gives CDR1 ENHRY, CDR2 SYGVKD. The length of the CDR3 is 13 residues. Trimming at V came to 10 bases and at J to 6 bases, leaving 9 bases not matched to a gene. The CDR3 DNA reads TGTGCCACCACTAGGGACAGGGGCGGCGAGCAGTACTTC. Translated: CATTRDRGGEQYF.

The chain links TRBV4-2 to TRBJ1-5; the match to TRBD1 covers 9 bases. The trim removed 3 bases at V and 9 bases at J, leaving 9 bases unmatched. CDR3 size: 15 residues. CDR1 LGHNA and CDR2 YNFKEQ come from the germline V gene. In nucleotides, the CDR3 is TGTGCCAGCAGCCAGGAAGGACAGGGGCATTGGCCCCAGCATTTT. Translation: CASSQEGQGHWPQHF.

The rearrangement uses TRBV5-1 and TRBJ1-2; possible D gene TRBD1, 6 bases. The CDR3 length is 16 residues. V was trimmed by 3 bases and J by 7 bases, leaving 22 bases between them. Germline V CDR1 and CDR2: SGHRS, YFSETQ. The CDR3, as DNA: TGCGCCAGCAGCTCCACCCCACAGGGTGCGGTGGGTGGCTACACCTTC. Encoded protein: CASSSTPQGAVGGYTF.

This clone was recorded once. This rearrangement joins TRBV13 to TRBJ2-7; 8 nucleotides match TRBD2. CDR1 is PRHDT, CDR2 FYEKMQ, per germline (reference sequence). The CDR3 totals 13 residues. V shed 5 bases, J shed 7 bases, and the junction held 7 bases outside the gene matches. CDR3 region: CASSPSRGGEQYF. CDR3 DNA: TGTGCCAGCAGCCCAAGCCGGGGGGGAGAGCAGTACTTC.

The chain couples TRBV3-1 (or the pseudogene TRBV3-2) to TRBJ2-7, with TRBD1 matching 7 bases. The germline CDR1 and CDR2 sequences are LGHDT and YNNKEL (reference sequence). V shed 4 bases, J shed 0 bases, and the junction held 15 bases outside the gene matches. This CDR3 is 18 amino acids long. The chain's CDR3 is CASSPDRVEGTVSYEQYF. CDR3 nucleotides: TGTGCCAGCAGCCCCGACAGGGTTGAGGGGACCGTCTCCTACGAGCAGTACTTC.

This clone was counted between two and nine times. The chain uses TRBV6-6 and TRBJ2-1, with 9 bases that match TRBD2. The CDR3 totals 15 residues. The trim removed 2 bases at V and 7 bases at J, leaving 6 bases unmatched. The germline CDR1 and CDR2 sequences are MNHNY and SVGAGI (reference sequence). CDR3 region: CASSYNSGRGNEQFF. The CDR3 region has the DNA TGTGCCAGCAGTTACAATAGCGGGAGAGGTAATGAGCAGTTCTTC.